This is a list of T cell receptor beta chains from one sample in a study of brain T cells in children with intractable seizures. The repertoire was sequenced with immunoSEQ multiplex PCR; TCRdb's copy has only in-frame clones and lacks some. This sample yields about 340,000 clones, of which over 85% are seen a single time; under 7% belongs to the top ten. Specimen: peripheral blood, collected more than 4 months after surgery. These receptors were obtained from a boy in the first two years of life with tuberous sclerosis and intractable seizures. The conserved cysteine and the conserved F or W are not part of the CDR3 here. D genes are given only for firm matches.

v_call: TRBV18
d_call: -
j_call: TRBJ1-5
cdr3_length: 10
cdr3_aa: ASSPGAQPQH

v_call: TRBV19
d_call: -
j_call: TRBJ2-7
cdr3_length: 12
cdr3_aa: ASSMATGPYEQY

v_call: TRBV9
d_call: -
j_call: TRBJ1-6
cdr3_length: 13
cdr3_aa: ASSPHGRRNSPLH

v_call: TRBV7-9
d_call: -
j_call: TRBJ1-4
cdr3_length: 14
cdr3_aa: ASSLSRRGVEEKLF

v_call: TRBV7-9
d_call: -
j_call: TRBJ1-1
cdr3_length: 14
cdr3_aa: ASSLGPPWMNTEAF

v_call: TRBV6-5
d_call: -
j_call: TRBJ1-1
cdr3_length: 11
cdr3_aa: ASSNGYRVEAF

v_call: TRBV9
d_call: TRBD2
j_call: TRBJ2-3
cdr3_length: 14
cdr3_aa: ASSVAGGGVTDTQY

v_call: TRBV19
d_call: -
j_call: TRBJ2-1
cdr3_length: 10
cdr3_aa: ASSPPSDEQF

v_call: TRBV7-9
d_call: -
j_call: TRBJ2-5
cdr3_length: 10
cdr3_aa: ASRGFQETQY

v_call: TRBV4-1
d_call: -
j_call: TRBJ2-7
cdr3_length: 11
cdr3_aa: ASSQDGVHEQY

v_call: TRBV6-1
d_call: -
j_call: TRBJ1-2
cdr3_length: 12
cdr3_aa: ASSEGGHSYGYT

v_call: TRBV18
d_call: TRBD2
j_call: TRBJ2-1
cdr3_length: 14
cdr3_aa: ASSPPGLAGGYEQF

v_call: TRBV5-1
d_call: -
j_call: TRBJ2-3
cdr3_length: 12
cdr3_aa: ASSLAASEDTQY

v_call: TRBV9
d_call: TRBD2
j_call: TRBJ2-2
cdr3_length: 16
cdr3_aa: ASSAPGGKRGDTGELF

v_call: TRBV30
d_call: TRBD2
j_call: TRBJ2-1
cdr3_length: 12
cdr3_aa: AWNGGGAWDEQF

v_call: TRBV6-5
d_call: -
j_call: TRBJ1-1
cdr3_length: 13
cdr3_aa: ASSYSDTPNTEAF

v_call: TRBV4-1
d_call: -
j_call: TRBJ1-1
cdr3_length: 13
cdr3_aa: ASSQDRQLNTEAF

v_call: TRBV9
d_call: -
j_call: TRBJ1-1
cdr3_length: 12
cdr3_aa: ASSPGNYGTQAF

v_call: TRBV6-5
d_call: TRBD1
j_call: TRBJ1-1
cdr3_length: 13
cdr3_aa: ASSRKGQGINLAF

v_call: TRBV30
d_call: -
j_call: TRBJ1-6
cdr3_length: 11
cdr3_aa: AWREGYNSPLH

v_call: TRBV25-1
d_call: -
j_call: TRBJ2-7
cdr3_length: 12
cdr3_aa: ASSKYDTFYEQY

v_call: TRBV6-5
d_call: -
j_call: TRBJ1-4
cdr3_length: 13
cdr3_aa: ASTTRLAGNEKLF

v_call: TRBV13
d_call: -
j_call: TRBJ2-3
cdr3_length: 9
cdr3_aa: ASKLADTQY

v_call: TRBV10-2
d_call: TRBD1
j_call: TRBJ2-2
cdr3_length: 13
cdr3_aa: ASSKPGGMNGELF

v_call: TRBV6-5
d_call: TRBD1
j_call: TRBJ1-2
cdr3_length: 13
cdr3_aa: ASSYSGTGKYGYT

v_call: TRBV19
d_call: -
j_call: TRBJ2-1
cdr3_length: 12
cdr3_aa: ASSSRDTYNEQF

v_call: TRBV30
d_call: TRBD1
j_call: TRBJ1-6
cdr3_length: 10
cdr3_aa: AWGTGWSPLH

v_call: TRBV2
d_call: -
j_call: TRBJ1-1
cdr3_length: 12
cdr3_aa: ASTVSGVNTEAF

v_call: TRBV24-1
d_call: -
j_call: TRBJ2-5
cdr3_length: 12
cdr3_aa: ATSDSVASETQY

v_call: TRBV19
d_call: -
j_call: TRBJ2-1
cdr3_length: 9
cdr3_aa: ASSILGEQF

v_call: TRBV18
d_call: -
j_call: TRBJ2-3
cdr3_length: 10
cdr3_aa: ASSRYEDTQY

v_call: TRBV7-2
d_call: -
j_call: TRBJ2-5
cdr3_length: 12
cdr3_aa: ASSSRWGEETQY

v_call: TRBV6-1
d_call: TRBD1
j_call: TRBJ1-1
cdr3_length: 11
cdr3_aa: ASSDRGLTEAF

v_call: TRBV3-1/TRBV3-2
d_call: -
j_call: TRBJ2-3
cdr3_length: 12
cdr3_aa: ASSQVGGFDTQY

v_call: TRBV7-3
d_call: TRBD2
j_call: TRBJ2-7
cdr3_length: 11
cdr3_aa: ASSAGLESEQY